This T cell receptor (beta chain) emerged from a study of blood T cell repertoires in COVID-19. Across the whole study: Researchers got acute and convalescent COVID-19 samples from the United States, Italy and Spain. PBMCs, B-cell-depleted T cells, or T cells provided the cDNA or gDNA that made up the material.

This clone was seen a handful of times. CDR3 size: 13 residues. V was clipped by 0 bases and J by 6 bases, with 8 bases between them. Source study methods: Estimated nucleated cell counts came from reference gene primer amplification. Here immunoSEQ multiplex PCR was the method, and the copy in TCRdb shows in-frame clones only, minus some. V and J calls plus clone size are reproduced from that table; the DNA served to infer D and trimming. The sample yields around 56,000 clones, 60% to 80% seen once. This receptor was taken from a man in his sixties with acute or convalescent COVID-19. The sample taken for sequencing was peripheral blood. The chain couples TRBV23-1 to TRBJ1-1; D ambiguous. TRBV23-1 is labeled an ORF, and its function is uncertain. The CDR3: CASSQSVGAEAFF. The CDR3 nucleotides are TGCGCCAGCAGTCAATCTGTCGGGGCTGAAGCTTTCTTT.